A single sample is the source of the 29 T cell receptor beta chains below, sequenced in a study of identifying expanded T cells in peripheral blood. The data were produced by immunoSEQ multiplex PCR, yet TCRdb's version contains in-frame clones alone and is incomplete. The top ten clones hold 5.5% to 6.5% of a sample with about 100,000 clones, roughly 88% of them seen once. Source material: blood. Receptors were obtained from a person aged 18 to 75 in good health.

This chain connects TRBV11-3 to TRBJ2-1; TRBD1 matches 9 bases. Trimming at V came to 4 bases and at J to 0 bases, leaving 1 base not matched to a gene. The CDR3 consists of 15 residues. Germline V gene lookup returns CDR1 SGHNT and CDR2 YENEEA. The CDR3: CASSSDRGSYNEQFF. DNA for the CDR3: TGTGCCAGCAGCTCGGACAGGGGCTCCTACAATGAGCAGTTCTTC.

The chain joins TRBV7-8 to TRBJ2-5, with 9 bases lining up with TRBD1. CDR1 SGHVS and CDR2 FQNEAQ come from the germline V gene. This CDR3 spans 15 amino acids. V shed 5 bases, J shed 5 bases, and the junction held 9 bases outside the gene matches. DNA for the CDR3: TGTGCCAGCAGCCAAGGGGTCGGGACAGGGGAGACCCAGTACTTC. Amino acid sequence: CASSQGVGTGETQYF. The whole variable domain, filled in from reference TRBV7-8 and TRBJ2-5, reads GAGVSQSPRYKVAKRGQDVALRCDPISGHVSLFWYQQALGQGPEFLTYFQNEAQLDKSGLPSDRFFAERPEGSVSTLKIQRTQQEDSAVYLCASSQGVGTGETQYFGPGTRLLVL.

J is TRBJ1-2 and V is TRBV19; possibly TRBD1 for D (5 bases). V shed 7 bases and J shed 6 bases, with 24 bases lying between them. From germline, CDR1 is LNHDA and CDR2 SQIVND (reference sequence). The CDR3 spans 16 residues. In DNA, the CDR3 is TGTGCCAGTACCCCGAGGAGGGGTAAGGGGTTACATGGCTACACCTTC. Residues: CASTPRRGKGLHGYTF.

The V and J genes are TRBV28 and TRBJ1-2; D call uncertain. Germline V CDR1 and CDR2: MDHEN, SYDVKM. This CDR3 spans 13 amino acids. Trimming cost V 8 bases and J 2 bases, with 12 bases left between them. DNA for the CDR3: TGTGCCAGCCACTGGCGGGAAAACTATGGCTACACCTTC. Protein: CASHWRENYGYTF.

This chain joins TRBV4-1 and TRBJ1-5; D gene uncertain. Trimming stripped 0 bases from V and 5 bases from J, with 14 bases between. Germline-derived CDR1 and CDR2 are MGHRA and YSYEKL. This CDR3 is built from 16 residues. The chain's CDR3 is CASSQDQRPGDQPQHF. The DNA of the CDR3 is TGCGCCAGCAGCCAAGATCAGCGGCCAGGCGATCAGCCCCAGCATTTT.

This clone was detected a few times. This chain uses TRBV4-3 with TRBJ1-3; TRBD1 aligns across 7 bases. The CDR3 loop spans 15 amino acids. Germline CDR1 LGHNA, CDR2 YSLEER. V shed 3 bases, J shed 4 bases, and the junction held 6 bases outside the gene matches. The CDR3 DNA reads as TGCGCCAGCAGCCACCTTGACAGGGAGGGAAACACCATATATTTT. Amino acid sequence: CASSHLDREGNTIYF.

This chain links TRBV30 with TRBJ1-6; weak D call: TRBD1 (6 bases). Germline V gene data show CDR1 as GTSNPN and CDR2 as SVGIG (reference sequence). The V end was cut by 1 base, the J end by 10 bases, with 11 bases between. The CDR3 loop spans 13 amino acids. CDR3 sequence reads: CAWSGQDRSPLHF. The CDR3 DNA is TGTGCCTGGAGTGGACAGGATCGGTCACCCCTCCACTTT.

This clone has more than one count but fewer than ten. The chain carries TRBV10-1 and TRBJ2-7; D may correspond to TRBD1 or TRBD2 (5 bases each). The germline V and J ends were trimmed by 5 bases and 0 bases, with 8 bases remaining between them. Germline CDR1 reads WNHNN; CDR2 reads SYGVQD (reference sequence). This CDR3 comprises 13 residues. The CDR3 loop reads CASSPGSSYEQYF. CDR3 nucleotide sequence: TGCGCCAGCAGTCCAGGGAGCTCCTACGAGCAGTACTTC.

The chain recombines TRBV6-1 with TRBJ1-4, with 10 bases fitting TRBD1. This CDR3 is built from 17 residues. Trimming took 2 bases from V and 14 from J; bases not matched to a gene: 17. Looked up from germline, CDR1 is MNHNS and CDR2 is SASEGT. The CDR3 is CASSEPRPGQGSPLLFF. The DNA for the CDR3 is TGTGCCAGCAGTGAACCCCGACCGGGACAGGGGTCCCCGCTGCTGTTTTTT.

In its sample, this clone was seen once. The rearrangement joins TRBV7-2 to TRBJ2-1; TRBD2 agrees at 9 bases. Germline V CDR1 and CDR2: SGHTA, FQGNSA. The CDR3 is 15 amino acids. V was clipped by 2 bases and J by 4 bases; unmatched bases: 3. CDR3 protein: CASSLQAGGYNEQFF. The CDR3 nucleotides read TGTGCCAGCAGCTTACAAGCGGGGGGTTACAATGAGCAGTTCTTC.

The V gene is TRBV7-2, the J gene TRBJ2-7, with a weak D call TRBD1 (5 bases). The length of the CDR3 is 12 residues. The germline V and J ends were trimmed by 4 bases and 3 bases, with 7 bases remaining between them. Germline CDR1 is SGHTA and CDR2 is FQGNSA. The DNA for the CDR3 is TGTGCCAGCAGCTCTCAGGGCTACGAGCAGTACTTC. It is translated as CASSSQGYEQYF.

This rearrangement joins TRBV11-2 to TRBJ2-3; 8 nucleotides line up with TRBD2. J gave up 5 bases and V 3 bases, and 4 bases lay outside the gene matches. The CDR3 has 14 residues. CDR1 is SGHAT, CDR2 FQNNGV, per germline. The CDR3 DNA is TGTGCCAGCAGCTTGCGGGGGGCCGGAGATACGCAGTATTTT. Its protein product is CASSLRGAGDTQYF.

The V gene is TRBV30, the J gene TRBJ2-7; 8 bases agree with TRBD1. V shed 3 bases and J 2 bases; nucleotides not matched to a gene: 21. Germline V gene sequence: CDR1 GTSNPN, CDR2 SVGIG (reference sequence). The CDR3 is 19 residues long. This CDR3 is CAWSAQPGTGGPRPYEQYF. DNA of the CDR3: TGTGCCTGGAGCGCCCAACCCGGGACAGGCGGGCCAAGGCCCTACGAGCAGTACTTC.

This clone showed up just once. This sequence joins TRBV11-2 and TRBJ2-3; D is tentatively TRBD1 or TRBD2 (5 bases each). V was shortened by 8 bases and J by 1 base, with 16 bases between the two germline ends. Germline CDR1 reads SGHAT; CDR2 reads FQNNGV. CDR3 length: 15 amino acids. The CDR3 DNA is TGTGCCAGCCGTCGGTCCGGGGCTGGCACAGATACGCAGTATTTT. Translated: CASRRSGAGTDTQYF.

This rearrangement joins TRBV10-3 to TRBJ1-4; D remains unclear. The V end was cut by 3 bases, the J end by 5 bases, with 1 base between. Germline CDR1 reads ENHRY; CDR2 reads SYGVKD. The CDR3 consists of 11 residues. In DNA, the CDR3 is TGTGCCATCAGTGACAATGAAAAACTGTTTTTT. This encodes CAISDNEKLFF.

This chain links TRBV11-3 with TRBJ2-7, with TRBD1 as a possible D gene (6 bases). The V end was cut by 1 base, the J end by 5 bases, with 18 bases between. The CDR3 sequence is 16 residues long. The germline gives CDR1 SGHNT, CDR2 YENEEA. The DNA for the CDR3 is TGTGCCAGCAGCTTAGGGTACCGGGCTGGGGGCGACGAGCAGTACTTC. It encodes CASSLGYRAGGDEQYF. The complete variable domain, with remaining parts taken from reference TRBV11-3 and TRBJ2-7, reads EAGVVQSPRYKIIEKKQPVAFWCNPISGHNTLYWYLQNLGQGPELLIRYENEEAVDDSQLPKDRFSAERLKGVDSTLKIQPAELGDSAVYLCASSLGYRAGGDEQYFGPGTRLTVT.

The chain uses TRBV27 and TRBJ1-1; 7 bases align to TRBD1. This CDR3 has 13 amino acids. Trimming removed 8 bases from V and 0 bases from J; junction bases left unmatched: 3. The germline CDR1 and CDR2 sequences are MNHEY and SMNVEV (reference sequence). The CDR3 region has the DNA TGTGCCAGCCGGACAGGACTGAACACTGAAGCTTTCTTT. As protein: CASRTGLNTEAFF.

The chain employs TRBV7-9 and TRBJ1-1, with TRBD1 as a possible D gene (6 bases). In germline, CDR1 is SEHNR, CDR2 FQNEAQ (reference sequence). Deletions cut 8 bases from V and 11 bases from J, with 24 bases between. This CDR3 has 14 amino acids. The CDR3 sequence is CASPSGGVGGPAFF. The CDR3 DNA reads TGTGCCAGCCCCTCTGGGGGAGTAGGGGGTCCGGCTTTCTTT.

This chain links TRBV5-1 with TRBJ2-7; D not certain. With 0 bases removed from V and 3 bases from J, the gap between germline ends came to 7 bases. Germline-derived CDR1 and CDR2 are SGHRS and YFSETQ. This CDR3 contains 13 residues. In DNA, the CDR3 is TGCGCCAGCAGCTTGGACAGCCGCTACGAGCAGTACTTC. Translating gives CASSLDSRYEQYF. Filled out from reference TRBV5-1 and TRBJ2-7, the complete variable domain reads KAGVTQTPRYLIKTRGQQVTLSCSPISGHRSVSWYQQTPGQGLQFLFEYFSETQRNKGNFPGRFSGRQFSNSRSEMNVSTLELGDSALYLCASSLDSRYEQYFGPGTRLTVT.

The chain uses TRBV20-1 and TRBJ1-3, with D unclear. Germline values: CDR1 DFQATT, CDR2 SNEGSKA (reference sequence). The CDR3 loop spans 11 amino acids. V lost 3 bases to trimming and J lost 4 bases, with 4 bases between them. The DNA of the CDR3 is TGCAGTGCTAGCTGGGGAAACACCATATATTTT. Translating it yields CSASWGNTIYF.

The chain combines TRBV7-3 with TRBJ2-3, with D perhaps matching TRBD2 (6 bases). Germline CDR1 is SGHTA and CDR2 is FQGTGA. V was pared by 1 base and J by 1 base, with 12 bases between. The length of the CDR3 is 16 residues. CDR3: CASSLKSGGGTDTQYF. CDR3 bases: TGTGCCAGCAGCTTAAAAAGCGGCGGGGGCACAGATACGCAGTATTTT.

This chain connects TRBV14 to TRBJ2-7; D is undetermined. V lost 3 bases and J lost 3, with 6 bases in between. The CDR3 is 12 residues long. The germline CDR1 and CDR2 sequences are SGHDN and FVKESK. The CDR3: CASSHGDYEQYF. In nucleotides, the CDR3 is TGTGCCAGCAGCCATGGCGACTACGAGCAGTACTTC.

The chain uses TRBV7-2 and TRBJ2-1; D uncertain. This CDR3 region has 15 residues. The germline V gene encodes CDR1 SGHTA and CDR2 FQGNSA. With 7 bases removed from V and 0 bases from J, the gap between germline ends came to 13 bases. The CDR3 loop reads CASTLLSSSYNEQFF. CDR3 bases: TGTGCCAGCACCCTCCTCTCGAGCTCCTACAATGAGCAGTTCTTC.

The rearrangement joins TRBV4-1 to TRBJ2-2, with a tentative D call TRBD1 (6 bases). Looked up from germline, CDR1 is MGHRA and CDR2 is YSYEKL. V lost 3 bases and J 1 base, leaving 9 bases between the germline ends. The length of the CDR3 is 15 residues. The CDR3 DNA sequence: TGCGCCAGCAGCCACCCGGACAGGAACACCGGGGAGCTGTTTTTT. Residues: CASSHPDRNTGELFF.

The chain has TRBV29-1 and TRBJ2-2; 9 nucleotides match TRBD1. From germline, CDR1 is SQVTM and CDR2 ANQGSEA. The V and J ends lost 7 bases and 2 bases, in that order; junction bases with no gene match: 11. There are 16 residues in the CDR3. CDR3: CSGQQGALGNTGELFF. DNA of the CDR3: TGCAGCGGTCAACAGGGGGCATTGGGCAACACCGGGGAGCTGTTTTTT.

The chain combines TRBV14 with TRBJ2-1, with D hard to call. V was trimmed by 3 bases and J by 6 bases, leaving 3 bases between them. The CDR3 covers 11 residues. Germline CDR1 SGHDN, CDR2 FVKESK. The CDR3 DNA sequence: TGTGCCAGCAGCCAGAGCAATGAGCAGTTCTTC. Its translation is CASSQSNEQFF.

This chain uses TRBV5-1 with TRBJ2-7, with no clear D. This CDR3 is 14 amino acids long. CDR1 is SGHRS and CDR2 is YFSETQ in the germline V gene. Trimming cost V 4 bases and J 0 bases, with 11 bases left between them. CDR3 nucleotides: TGCGCCAGCAGCCCTTCAAGCAGCTCCTACGAGCAGTACTTC. Translating it yields CASSPSSSSYEQYF.

V gene TRBV19 combines with J gene TRBJ1-6; a weak D match, TRBD1 (5 bases). The CDR3 length is 15 residues. Trimming left V 10 bases short and J 10 bases short, with 23 bases between. CDR1 is LNHDA, CDR2 SQIVND, per germline (reference sequence). Here the CDR3 reads CATSTMGLWGSPLHF. The CDR3 DNA is TGTGCCACCTCCACGATGGGGTTATGGGGCTCACCCCTCCACTTT.

The rearrangement uses TRBV2 and TRBJ1-6, with 7 bases lining up with TRBD1. V lost 5 bases, J lost 5 bases, and 6 bases stayed unmatched. This CDR3 is 15 amino acids long. The germline V gene has CDR1 SNHLY and CDR2 FYNNEI. The CDR3 protein is CASSYGQVDNSPLHF. The CDR3 DNA follows: TGTGCCAGCAGTTACGGACAGGTAGATAATTCACCCCTCCACTTT.